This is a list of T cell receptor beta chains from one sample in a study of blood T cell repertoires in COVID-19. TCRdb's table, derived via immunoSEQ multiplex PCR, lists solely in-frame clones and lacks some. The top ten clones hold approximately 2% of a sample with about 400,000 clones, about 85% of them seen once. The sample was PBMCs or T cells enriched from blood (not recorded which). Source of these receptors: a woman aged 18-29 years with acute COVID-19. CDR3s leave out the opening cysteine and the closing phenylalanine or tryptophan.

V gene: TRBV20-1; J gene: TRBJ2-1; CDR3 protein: SAGVYNEQF
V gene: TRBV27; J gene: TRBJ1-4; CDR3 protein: ASSSTGRWGEKLF
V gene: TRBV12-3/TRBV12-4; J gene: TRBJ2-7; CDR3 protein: ASRGQTYEQY
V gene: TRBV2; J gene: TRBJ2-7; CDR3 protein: ASKLAGGYYEQY
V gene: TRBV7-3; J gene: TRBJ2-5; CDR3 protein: ASSLNLPDRGGGTQY
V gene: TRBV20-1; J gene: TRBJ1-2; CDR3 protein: SASLWLANYGYT
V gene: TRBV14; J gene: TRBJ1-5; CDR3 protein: ASSQERGQPQH
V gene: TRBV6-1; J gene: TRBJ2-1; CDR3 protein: ASSDPEALYNEQF
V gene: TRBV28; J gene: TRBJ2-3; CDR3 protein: ASNSGQELTQY
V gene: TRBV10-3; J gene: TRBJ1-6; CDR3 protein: AISESTGSSPLH
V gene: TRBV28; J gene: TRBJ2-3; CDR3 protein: ASSLPLTYTDTQY
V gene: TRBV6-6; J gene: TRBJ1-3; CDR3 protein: ASTRGSGNTIY
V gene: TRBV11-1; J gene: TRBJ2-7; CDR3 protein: ASSPQAGVIYEQY
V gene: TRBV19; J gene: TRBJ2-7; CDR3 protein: ASSRGDKRGEQY
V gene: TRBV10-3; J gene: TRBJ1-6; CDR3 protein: AISETRTGDSPLH
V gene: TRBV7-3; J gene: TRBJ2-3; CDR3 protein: ASSLSRLAGLTDTQY
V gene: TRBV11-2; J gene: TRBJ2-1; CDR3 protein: ASSLGGVGEQF